A selection of T cell receptor beta chains follows, all from one sample in a study of blood T cell repertoires in COVID-19. Some clones are missing from TCRdb's copy, which holds only in-frame ones; the method was immunoSEQ multiplex PCR. The data show some 220,000 clones, more than 65% seen once. Sequences were obtained from peripheral blood. The receptors were gathered from a man in his fifties or sixties with active or convalescent COVID-19. Each CDR3 is given with its conserved first and last residue. The order of the fields is J gene, D gene, clone size, V gene, CDR3 protein, CDR3 DNA. A D gene is named only where the DNA matches it firmly. For some rows the clone size is stated as once, few or many, or as a class when expanded; others skip it.

TRBJ2-5 - - TRBV3-1/TRBV3-2 CASSHRPGHKETQYF TGTGCCAGCAGCCATCGCCCGGGACACAAAGAGACCCAGTACTTC
TRBJ2-5 TRBD1 once TRBV19 CASSILGGQDFQETQYF TGTGCCAGTAGTATATTGGGGGGACAGGACTTCCAAGAGACCCAGTACTTC
TRBJ2-7 TRBD2 once TRBV15 CATSPPPRLAGVRNEQYF TGTGCCACCAGCCCCCCACCCCGGCTAGCGGGAGTTCGGAACGAGCAGTACTTC
TRBJ2-1 - once TRBV11-3 CASSPGLSYNEQFF TGTGCCAGCAGCCCCGGGTTATCCTACAATGAGCAGTTCTTC
TRBJ2-2 TRBD1 - TRBV2 CASSVRTGNTGELFF TGTGCCAGCAGTGTCCGGACAGGGAACACCGGGGAGCTGTTTTTT
TRBJ2-3 - - TRBV19 CASSIRVEDTQYF TGTGCCAGTAGTATACGGGTTGAGGATACGCAGTATTTT
TRBJ2-5 - - TRBV6-6 CASSKQAVQETQYF TGTGCCAGCAGTAAACAGGCAGTACAAGAGACCCAGTACTTC
TRBJ1-2 - few TRBV3-1/TRBV3-2 CASSTGLTGYTF TGTGCCAGCTCTACAGGGTTAACGGGCTACACCTTC
TRBJ1-1 - - TRBV4-2 CASSQDRQGIGAFF TGTGCCAGCAGCCAAGATCGTCAGGGCATAGGAGCTTTCTTT
TRBJ2-1 TRBD2 once TRBV18 CASSPRLADEQFF TGTGCCAGCTCACCGCGACTAGCCGATGAGCAGTTCTTC
TRBJ1-4 - - TRBV28 CASSPGTMNEKLFF TGTGCCAGCAGTCCAGGGACAATGAATGAAAAACTGTTTTTT
TRBJ1-4 - few TRBV7-9 CASSLRGADEKLFF TGTGCCAGCAGCTTACGGGGGGCCGATGAAAAACTGTTTTTT
TRBJ2-7 - - TRBV29-1 CSVRDNSYEQYF TGCAGCGTCCGTGACAACTCCTACGAGCAGTACTTC
TRBJ1-6 - - TRBV9 CASSVDGGNNSPLHF TGTGCCAGCAGCGTCGATGGGGGCAATAATTCACCCCTCCACTTT
TRBJ1-5 TRBD1 few TRBV18 CASSPGTGNQPQHF TGTGCCAGCTCACCCGGGACAGGGAATCAGCCCCAGCATTTT
TRBJ2-1 TRBD2 - TRBV11-3 CASSFSGVQREQFF TGTGCCAGCAGCTTTAGCGGGGTTCAACGGGAGCAGTTCTTC
TRBJ1-2 - - TRBV4-1 CASSESDIYGYTF TGCGCCAGCAGCGAATCAGACATCTATGGCTACACCTTC
TRBJ2-7 - once TRBV5-8 CASSEIGEQYF TGTGCCAGCAGCGAAATCGGGGAGCAGTACTTC
TRBJ1-3 TRBD1 - TRBV5-1 CASSITGGSGNTIYF TGCGCCAGCAGCATCACAGGGGGCTCTGGAAACACCATATATTTT
TRBJ2-2 TRBD2 once TRBV27 CASSPGTSGDTGELFF TGTGCCAGCAGCCCAGGGACTAGCGGGGACACCGGGGAGCTGTTTTTT
TRBJ1-1 - - TRBV27 CASSSLQGMGVTEAFF TGTGCCAGCAGTTCCTTACAGGGCATGGGTGTCACTGAAGCTTTCTTT